Below are 8 T cell receptor beta chains sequenced from a single sample in a study of CD8+CD57+ T cells in acquired aplastic anemia. According to the study, genomic DNA was the template for TCR beta VDJ and CDR3 profiling. MiXCR was run by TCRdb on the reads, yielding one entry per CDR3 protein. The sample holds some 220,000 distinct CDR3 sequences, 34% seen once. The source material was sorted CD4+, CD8+, or CD8+CD57+ T cells (not recorded which) from PBMCs. The receptors here all came from a human donor in good health, serving as a control.

This clonotype was seen only once. V usage is TRBV2 and J usage is TRBJ2-6; TRBD2 matches at 7 bases. J gave up 0 bases and V 10 bases, and 9 bases lay outside the gene matches. The CDR3 has 16 residues. Looked up from germline, CDR1 is SNHLY and CDR2 is FYNNEI. The CDR3 protein is CATPRRGVSGANVLTF. The CDR3 nucleotides read TGTGCCACCCCCCGCCGGGGGGTCTCTGGGGCCAACGTCCTGACTTTC.

With respect to this clonotype: One base away lies a much larger clone, so this may be a sequencing read error. The V gene is TRBV2, the J gene TRBJ2-1; 8 bases fit TRBD1. Germline V CDR1 and CDR2: SNHLY, FYNNEI. This CDR3 comprises 15 residues. Here the CDR3 reads CASSEGTGIYNEQLF. The CDR3 DNA reads TGTGCCAGCAGTGAAGGGACAGGGATTTACAATGAGCAGCTCTTC. Full variable domain (remainder filled in from reference TRBV2 and TRBJ2-1): EPEVTQTPSHQVTQMGQEVILRCVPISNHLYFYWYRQILGQKVEFLVSFYNNEISEKSEIFDDQFSVERPDGSNFTLKIRSTKLEDSAMYFCASSEGTGIYNEQLFGPGTRLTVL.

With regard to this clonotype: An end of the junction does not agree with germline; a read error may underlie this. The chain has TRBV29-1 and TRBJ2-1, with D tentatively TRBD2 (6 bases). This CDR3 is built from 12 residues. Germline lookup yields CDR1 SQVTM and CDR2 ANQGSEA. The CDR3 loop reads CSLADVRPERFF. Written as DNA, the CDR3 is TGCAGTTTAGCGGATGTCAGGCCAGAGCGGTTCTTC.

This chain joins TRBV19 and TRBJ1-1; no definite D call. CDR3 size: 10 residues. V lost 6 bases, J lost 7 bases, and 6 bases lay in between. Germline CDR1 LNHDA, CDR2 SQIVND (reference sequence). CDR3 coding DNA: TGTGCCAGTAGCGCTAATGAAGCTTTCTTT. The encoded protein is CASSANEAFF. Supplemented by reference TRBV19 and TRBJ1-1, the full variable domain reads DGGITQSPKYLFRKEGQNVTLSCEQNLNHDAMYWYRQDPGQGLRLIYYSQIVNDFQKGDIAEGYSVSREKKESFPLTVTSAQKNPTAFYLCASSANEAFFGQGTRLTVV.

This clonotype was observed many times. V and J are TRBV5-1 and TRBJ2-7, with 8 nucleotides matching TRBD1. This CDR3 contains 15 residues. V shed 2 bases, J shed 2 bases, and the junction held 6 bases outside the gene matches. CDR1 is SGHRS, CDR2 YFSETQ, per germline. The chain's CDR3 is CASSFGTGGAYEQYF. In DNA form, the CDR3 reads TGCGCCAGCAGCTTCGGAACAGGGGGAGCCTACGAGCAGTACTTC.

This clonotype was seen at least ten times. This chain's CDR3 is CASSYRDRVTEAFF. The CDR3 DNA is TGTGCCAGCAGTTACAGGGACAGGGTCACTGAAGCTTTCTTT. This rearrangement joins TRBV6-5 to TRBJ1-1, with 9 bases that match TRBD1. V trimming: 2 bases; J trimming: 4 bases; junction bases outside the gene matches: 2. This CDR3 comprises 14 residues. CDR1 is MNHEY, CDR2 SVGAGI, per germline.

This clonotype was detected ten times or more. The chain links TRBV5-1 to TRBJ2-7; D is undetermined. Germline V gene lookup returns CDR1 SGHRS and CDR2 YFSETQ. The CDR3 is 15 amino acids. V was pared by 2 bases and J by 3 bases, with 15 bases between. The CDR3: CASSLDWAVNYEQYF. The CDR3 bases are TGCGCCAGCAGCTTAGATTGGGCAGTAAACTACGAGCAGTACTTC.

This clonotype has a handful of counts. The chain recombines TRBV2 with TRBJ2-7; TRBD2 matches 10 bases. V gave up 6 bases and J gave up 0 bases; unmatched junction bases: 2. Germline values: CDR1 SNHLY, CDR2 FYNNEI. The CDR3 runs 14 residues. CDR3: CASRGLAASYEQYF. The CDR3 DNA sequence: TGTGCCAGCAGAGGACTAGCGGCCTCCTACGAGCAGTACTTC.